A selection of T cell receptor beta chains follows, all from one sample in a study of blood T cell repertoires in COVID-19. The table came from immunoSEQ multiplex PCR; TCRdb's copy has only in-frame clones and leaves some out. The profile shows 65,000 to 70,000 clones, 60% to 85% of them singletons. Sequenced sample: peripheral blood. Source of these receptors: a man between 60 and 75 years old with acute or convalescent COVID-19. CDR3s include the opening cysteine and the closing phenylalanine or tryptophan. The D gene is left open where the match is weak. The size entry is marked missing in some rows and otherwise reads once, few, many or a size class.

>15|TRBJ1-2|.|TRBV19|.
CASSTKTLKLGGYTF
TGTGCCAGTAGTACCAAGACCCTAAAGCTGGGCGGCTACACCTTC
>13|TRBJ1-4|TRBD1|TRBV29-1|.
CSAGGTGDEKLFF
TGCAGCGCCGGCGGGACAGGGGATGAAAAACTGTTTTTT
>14|TRBJ1-2|TRBD1|TRBV5-6|.
CASSLRQGSYGYTF
TGTGCCAGCAGCTTGAGACAGGGGTCCTATGGCTACACCTTC
>12|TRBJ2-1|.|TRBV12-3/TRBV12-4|.
CASSLGRGEQFF
TGTGCCAGCAGTTTAGGCAGGGGTGAGCAGTTCTTC
>17|TRBJ2-7|TRBD2|TRBV5-4|.
CASSLGLAGGSSYEQYF
TGTGCCAGCAGCTTAGGACTAGCGGGGGGGAGCTCCTACGAGCAGTACTTC
>15|TRBJ2-1|TRBD2|TRBV5-1|.
CASRKAGGPSNEQFF
TGCGCCAGCAGAAAAGCGGGGGGGCCGTCGAATGAGCAGTTCTTC
>17|TRBJ2-1|TRBD2|TRBV7-9|.
CASSPSTSGVSYNEQFF
TGTGCCAGCAGCCCTTCGACTAGCGGGGTTTCCTACAATGAGCAGTTCTTC
>14|TRBJ1-2|.|TRBV4-3|once
CASSQVDTVYGYTF
TGCGCCAGCAGCCAAGTTGATACAGTCTATGGCTACACCTTC
>17|TRBJ2-2|TRBD1|TRBV5-6|.
CASSLFRTGRDTGELFF
TGTGCCAGCAGCTTATTCCGGACAGGTCGTGACACCGGGGAGCTGTTTTTT
>13|TRBJ1-2|TRBD1|TRBV7-3|few
CASSVGQGRGYTF
TGTGCCAGCAGCGTGGGACAGGGTCGTGGCTACACCTTC
>16|TRBJ2-1|TRBD2|TRBV20-1|.
CSASIERGGSYNEQFF
TGCAGTGCTAGTATCGAGCGGGGGGGTTCCTACAATGAGCAGTTCTTC
>16|TRBJ1-2|TRBD1|TRBV5-6|.
CASSLDRGLLGYGYTF
TGTGCCAGCAGCTTGGACAGGGGGCTGCTTGGCTATGGCTACACCTTC
>17|TRBJ2-5|TRBD2|TRBV3-1/TRBV3-2|once
CASSQEGAEAGVETQYF
TGTGCCAGCAGCCAAGAAGGGGCCGAAGCGGGGGTAGAGACCCAGTACTTC
>17|TRBJ1-1|TRBD1|TRBV11-2|few
CASSHRDRGPMNTEAFF
TGTGCCAGCAGCCATCGGGACAGGGGCCCTATGAACACTGAAGCTTTCTTT
>17|TRBJ1-1|.|TRBV4-3|.
CASSQDIKAGGYTEAFF
TGCGCCAGCAGCCAAGATATAAAGGCCGGAGGGTACACTGAAGCTTTCTTT
>16|TRBJ2-7|.|TRBV7-9|.
CASSSPSRDTSYEQYF
TGTGCCAGCAGCTCCCCGTCCCGGGACACCTCCTACGAGCAGTACTTC
>12|TRBJ1-2|.|TRBV19|.
CASSLKRDGYTF
TGTGCCAGTAGTTTGAAGAGGGATGGCTACACCTTC
>14|TRBJ2-7|.|TRBV5-4|.
CASSWDTLTYEQYF
TGTGCCAGCAGCTGGGACACCTTAACCTACGAGCAGTACTTC
>16|TRBJ2-7|TRBD1|TRBV4-2|.
CASSQDGGTGGGEQYF
TGTGCCAGCAGCCAAGATGGTGGGACAGGGGGCGGCGAGCAGTACTTC
>14|TRBJ1-2|.|TRBV3-1/TRBV3-2|.
CASSLRTGKDGYTF
TGTGCCAGCAGCTTAAGAACAGGGAAAGATGGCTACACCTTC
>16|TRBJ2-1|TRBD2|TRBV2|once
CASSNGGAEYVNEQFF
TGTGCCAGCTCAAACGGGGGGGCCGAATATGTCAATGAGCAGTTCTTC
>14|TRBJ1-1|.|TRBV5-1|.
CASSLEEGSTEAFF
TGCGCCAGCAGCTTGGAGGAGGGTTCCACTGAAGCTTTCTTT
>14|TRBJ1-1|TRBD1|TRBV5-1|few
CASRLGTGGTEAFF
TGCGCCAGCAGGCTAGGGACAGGGGGTACTGAAGCTTTCTTT
>21|TRBJ1-3|TRBD1|TRBV5-1|once
CASSLAGSGTGGTISGNTIYF
TGCGCCAGCAGCTTGGCCGGATCCGGGACAGGGGGGACCATCTCTGGAAACACCATATATTTT
>13|TRBJ2-2|.|TRBV5-1|few
CASRPPAAGELFF
TGCGCCAGCAGGCCCCCCGCGGCCGGGGAGCTGTTTTTT
>15|TRBJ1-1|TRBD1|TRBV7-2|.
CASSSQSGTGALAFF
TGTGCCAGCAGCTCGCAGTCCGGGACAGGGGCTTTAGCTTTCTTT
>14|TRBJ1-5|.|TRBV5-8|.
CASSPALGRQPQHF
TGTGCCAGCAGCCCCGCTTTGGGCCGTCAGCCCCAGCATTTT
>15|TRBJ2-3|.|TRBV21-1|.
CASSNPRDNTDTQYF
TGTGCCAGCAGCAACCCACGCGACAACACAGATACGCAGTATTTT
>16|TRBJ2-5|.|TRBV10-2|.
CASSDQGSPFRETQYF
TGCGCCAGCAGTGACCAGGGGAGCCCCTTCAGAGAGACCCAGTACTTC
>15|TRBJ2-5|TRBD2|TRBV18|.
CASSPGTSGRETQYF
TGTGCCAGCTCACCCGGGACTAGCGGACGAGAGACCCAGTACTTC
>14|TRBJ1-6|.|TRBV2|once
CASSEHRKNSPLHF
TGTGCCAGCAGTGAACACAGAAAGAATTCACCCCTCCACTTT
>14|TRBJ2-5|.|TRBV18|.
CASSPPSYQETQYF
TGTGCCAGCTCACCACCCTCGTACCAAGAGACCCAGTACTTC
>13|TRBJ2-1|TRBD1|TRBV7-2|.
CASTLTGGTEQFF
TGTGCCAGCACTTTAACAGGGGGCACTGAGCAGTTCTTC
>15|TRBJ2-5|.|TRBV15|.
CATSRAPDTQETQYF
TGTGCCACCAGCAGAGCACCCGACACCCAAGAGACCCAGTACTTC
>12|TRBJ1-5|.|TRBV2|.
CASSEDFQPQHF
TGTGCCAGCAGTGAGGACTTTCAGCCCCAGCATTTT
>16|TRBJ2-1|TRBD2|TRBV3-1/TRBV3-2|.
CASSQAGLASHNEQFF
TGTGCCAGCAGCCAAGCGGGACTAGCTTCTCACAATGAGCAGTTCTTC
>14|TRBJ2-5|.|TRBV7-2|.
CASSLVAKSETQYF
TGTGCCAGCAGCTTAGTAGCTAAGTCTGAGACCCAGTACTTC
>14|TRBJ1-1|.|TRBV9|few
CASKRGRESTEAFF
TGTGCCAGCAAGAGGGGGAGGGAAAGCACTGAAGCTTTCTTT
>14|TRBJ1-6|.|TRBV27|few
CASSSAGVISPLHF
TGTGCCAGCAGTTCGGCAGGGGTTATTTCACCCCTCCACTTT
>15|TRBJ2-7|.|TRBV4-3|.
CASSRFRAGGYEQYF
TGCGCCAGCAGCCGATTCCGGGCCGGGGGCTACGAGCAGTACTTC
>13|TRBJ1-4|.|TRBV12-3/TRBV12-4|.
CASSSRGVEKLFF
TGTGCCAGCAGTTCAAGAGGAGTTGAAAAACTGTTTTTT
>14|TRBJ1-6|.|TRBV6-5|.
CASRPTYANSPLHF
TGTGCCAGCCGACCGACTTATGCTAATTCACCCCTCCACTTT
>17|TRBJ2-1|TRBD2|TRBV5-8|.
CASSFDPSGGPHNEQFF
TGTGCCAGCAGTTTTGACCCTAGCGGGGGGCCGCACAATGAGCAGTTCTTC
>19|TRBJ2-3|TRBD2|TRBV4-1|.
CASSQARASGGGSTDTQYF
TGCGCCAGCAGCCAAGCTCGGGCTAGCGGGGGGGGAAGCACAGATACGCAGTATTTT
>13|TRBJ2-5|.|TRBV7-9|.
CASSAAGFGTQYF
TGTGCCAGCAGCGCGGCCGGTTTTGGGACCCAGTACTTC
>15|TRBJ1-6|.|TRBV25-1|.
CASSESGQRPSPLHF
TGTGCCAGCAGTGAATCCGGACAGCGCCCATCACCCCTCCACTTT